Listed below are T cell receptor beta chains from one sample, sequenced in a study of blood T cell repertoires in COVID-19. Some clones are missing from TCRdb's copy, which holds only in-frame ones; the method was immunoSEQ multiplex PCR. The sample consists of 55,000 or so clones, 80% to 85% of them appearing once. What was sequenced was peripheral blood. These TCRs come from a human donor in a cohort sampled during active or convalescent COVID-19. The CDR3 runs from the conserved cysteine through the conserved F or W. Each record gives: D gene, J gene, clone size, V gene, CDR3 DNA, CDR3 protein. The D gene is left open where the match is weak. Some rows mark clone size as missing; the rest say once, few, many or name a class of expanded clone.

>TRBD1|TRBJ1-5|NA|TRBV19
TGTGCCAGTAGTATAGCCCAGAGACAGGGGCGACAGCCCCAGCATTTT
CASSIAQRQGRQPQHF
>TRBD1|TRBJ2-7|NA|TRBV30
TGTGCCTTAGACAGGGGTAGCTACGAGCAGTACTTC
CALDRGSYEQYF
>TRBD1|TRBJ1-2|few|TRBV3-1/TRBV3-2
TGTGCCAGCAGCCTCTTTCAAGGGGGACAGGGAGGGTATGGCTACACCTTC
CASSLFQGGQGGYGYTF
>TRBD1|TRBJ1-2|NA|TRBV6-1
TGTGCCAGCAGTGACAGGGGGCATGGCTACACCTTC
CASSDRGHGYTF
>TRBD1|TRBJ2-7|once|TRBV29-1
TGCAGCGTTTCTACAGGGGGCCTCTCCTACGAGCAGTACTTC
CSVSTGGLSYEQYF
>NA|TRBJ1-2|NA|TRBV3-1/TRBV3-2
TGTGCCAGCAGGGTGGGGGGGATTGATATTGGCTACACCTTC
CASRVGGIDIGYTF
>NA|TRBJ1-1|NA|TRBV6-6
TGTGCCAGCAGTTACTCACCGGGACTGGAGGCTTTCTTT
CASSYSPGLEAFF
>TRBD1|TRBJ1-5|NA|TRBV2
TGTGCCAGCAGTGGACAGGGGGCTAGCAATCAGCCCCAGCATTTT
CASSGQGASNQPQHF
>NA|TRBJ1-6|NA|TRBV9
TGTGCCAGCAGCGCCAGGACAGCCCTTAATTCACCCCTCCACTTT
CASSARTALNSPLHF
>NA|TRBJ2-3|NA|TRBV29-1
TGCAGCGTCCCGGGGGGCTTCACAGATACGCAGTATTTT
CSVPGGFTDTQYF
>TRBD2|TRBJ2-3|NA|TRBV7-2
TGTGCCAGCAGCCCAGGACTAGCGGGGGGAGATACGCAGTATTTT
CASSPGLAGGDTQYF
>TRBD2|TRBJ2-3|NA|TRBV7-2
TGTGCCAGCAGCTTAGCTCCCCCCAAAAGCGGGGGGCAAAGCACAGATACGCAGTATTTT
CASSLAPPKSGGQSTDTQYF
>TRBD1|TRBJ1-2|NA|TRBV7-3
TGTGCCAGCAGCCCGGACAGGGGCTATGGCTACACCTTC
CASSPDRGYGYTF